Below, one T cell receptor (beta chain) is given with its context. Its antigen is unknown. No much larger clone exists at a distance of one base, and base qualities are not known. The data derive from a study of control samples from healthy donors and cancer patients (dated by TCRdb to the early 2020s). After removal of 5 bases from V and 5 bases from J, the junction retains 7 bases not matched to a gene. Inclusive of the bounding cysteine and phenylalanine, the CDR3 is 14 residues long. CDR3 DNA is the only sequence kept; it has 42 bases, read in frame from the first base. From the germline V gene, CDR1 is SGHTA and CDR2 is FQGNSA. Receptor libraries were prepared by the immunoSEQ multiplex PCR assay. Here the immuneACCESS table is served through TCRdb, limited to in-frame sequences with V and J called. Missing clones are a known gap in these copies; in checked studies unresolved V genes cover under half, and the rest lacks a known reason. This sample is represented by more than 110,000 clones; about nine tenths of them were singletons. Roughly 8.7% of the sample belongs to the ten largest clones.

This TCR derives from a woman in her 30s in good health. The specimen was blood. The chain is made from TRBV7-2 and TRBJ2-5; 8 of the junction bases match TRBD1. The CDR3 region: CASSRTGYRETQYF. The DNA sequence follows: TGTGCCAGCAGCAGGACAGGGTACAGGGAGACCCAGTACTTC.